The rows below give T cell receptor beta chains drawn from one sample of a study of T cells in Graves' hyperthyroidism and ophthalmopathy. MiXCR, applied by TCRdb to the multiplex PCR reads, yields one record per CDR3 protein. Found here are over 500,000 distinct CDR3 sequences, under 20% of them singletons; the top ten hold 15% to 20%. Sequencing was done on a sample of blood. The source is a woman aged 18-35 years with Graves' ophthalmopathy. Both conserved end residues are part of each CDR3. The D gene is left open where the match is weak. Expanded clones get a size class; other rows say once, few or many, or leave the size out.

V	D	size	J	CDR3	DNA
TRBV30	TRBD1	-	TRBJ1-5	CAWSEDRAQPQHF	TGTGCCTGGAGTGAGGACAGGGCGCAGCCCCAGCATTTT
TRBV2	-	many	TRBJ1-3	CASSAQGGNTIYF	TGTGCCAGCAGTGCGCAGGGAGGAAACACCATATATTTT
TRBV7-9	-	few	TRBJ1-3	CASSELGTTSGNTIYF	TGTGCCAGCAGCGAACTAGGGACGACCTCTGGAAACACCATATATTTT
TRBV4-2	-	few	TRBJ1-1	CASSQAQPWNTEAFF	TGTGCCAGCAGCCAAGCCCAGCCCTGGAACACTGAAGCTTTCTTT
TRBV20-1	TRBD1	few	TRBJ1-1	CSAKTGTGKNTEAFF	TGCAGTGCTAAGACCGGGACAGGGAAGAACACTGAAGCTTTCTTT
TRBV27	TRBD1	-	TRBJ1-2	CASSVRQGALEGYTF	TGTGCCAGCAGTGTCAGACAGGGGGCTTTGGAAGGCTACACCTTC
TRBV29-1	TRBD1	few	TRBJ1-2	CSVAGQGLYGYTF	TGCAGCGTTGCCGGACAGGGCCTCTATGGCTACACCTTC
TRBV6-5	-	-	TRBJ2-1	CASSYSPTNEQFF	TGTGCCAGCAGTTACTCCCCCACTAATGAGCAGTTCTTC
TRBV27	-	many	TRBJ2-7	CASSLYGEQYF	TGTGCCAGCAGTTTATATGGCGAGCAGTACTTC
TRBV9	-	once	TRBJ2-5	CASSVEGGRGETQYF	TGTGCCAGCAGCGTAGAGGGGGGTCGGGGGGAGACCCAGTACTTC
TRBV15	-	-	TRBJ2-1	CATSIERNEQFF	TGTGCCACCAGCATTGAACGCAATGAGCAGTTCTTC
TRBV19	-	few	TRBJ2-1	CASTDYSYNEQFF	TGTGCCAGCACTGACTACTCCTACAATGAGCAGTTCTTC
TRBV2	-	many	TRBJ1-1	CASRKAEAFF	TGTGCCAGCCGCAAAGCCGAAGCTTTCTTT
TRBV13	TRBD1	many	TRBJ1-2	CASSSDRGLPDGYTF	TGTGCCAGCAGCTCGGACAGGGGGCTACCTGATGGCTACACCTTC
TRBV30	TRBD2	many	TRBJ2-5	CAWSVLSGSSQETQYF	TGTGCCTGGAGTGTACTTAGCGGGAGCTCCCAAGAGACCCAGTACTTC
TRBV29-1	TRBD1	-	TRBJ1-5	CSVGTGGFSNQPQHF	TGCAGCGTCGGGACAGGGGGGTTTAGCAATCAGCCCCAGCATTTT
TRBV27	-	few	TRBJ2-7	CASSLSQGGYEQYF	TGTGCCAGCAGTTTATCGCAGGGGGGATACGAGCAGTACTTC
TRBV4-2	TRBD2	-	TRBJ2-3	CASSSSGGALGYF	TGTGCCAGCAGCTCTAGCGGGGGGGCCCTGGGGTATTTT
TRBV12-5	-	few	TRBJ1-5	CASGLVLFRGQESNQPQHF	TGTGCTAGTGGTTTGGTACTGTTTCGGGGGCAGGAGAGCAATCAGCCCCAGCATTTT
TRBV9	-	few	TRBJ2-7	CASSEGQGNTYEQYF	TGTGCCAGCAGCGAAGGGCAGGGAAACACCTACGAGCAGTACTTC
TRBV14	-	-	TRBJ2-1	CASSQGEAYNEQFF	TGTGCCAGCAGCCAAGGGGAAGCCTACAATGAGCAGTTCTTC
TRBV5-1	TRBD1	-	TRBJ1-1	CASSPDRGGLNTEAFF	TGCGCCAGCAGCCCAGACAGGGGGGGATTGAACACTGAAGCTTTCTTT
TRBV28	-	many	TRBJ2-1	CASSFQEYNEQFF	TGTGCCAGCAGTTTTCAGGAGTACAATGAGCAGTTCTTC
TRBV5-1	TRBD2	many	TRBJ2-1	CASSSPGTSVYNEQFF	TGCGCCAGCAGCTCCCCCGGGACTAGCGTGTACAATGAGCAGTTCTTC
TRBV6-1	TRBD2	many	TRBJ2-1	CASSVVGEGRYNEQFF	TGTGCCAGCAGTGTGGTAGGGGAGGGGAGATACAATGAGCAGTTCTTC
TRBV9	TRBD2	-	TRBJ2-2	CASSVIGRAHTGELFF	TGTGCCAGCAGCGTTATAGGGAGGGCCCACACCGGGGAGCTGTTTTTT
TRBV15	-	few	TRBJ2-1	CATSRETYNEQFF	TGTGCCACCAGCAGAGAAACCTACAATGAGCAGTTCTTC
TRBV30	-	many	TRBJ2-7	CAWSPGTRSYEQYF	TGTGCCTGGAGTCCAGGGACTCGCTCCTACGAGCAGTACTTC
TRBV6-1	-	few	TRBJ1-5	CASNRLVLGSQPQHF	TGTGCCAGCAACCGCCTAGTATTGGGGAGTCAGCCCCAGCATTTT
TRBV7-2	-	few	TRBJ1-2	CASSLARGSNGYTF	TGTGCCAGCAGCTTAGCGCGAGGGAGTAATGGCTACACCTTC
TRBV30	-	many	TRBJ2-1	CAWGEFAYNEQFF	TGTGCCTGGGGGGAGTTCGCTTACAATGAGCAGTTCTTC
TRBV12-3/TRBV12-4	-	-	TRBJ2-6	CASRTSGANVLTF	TGTGCCAGCAGAACGTCTGGGGCCAACGTCCTGACTTTC
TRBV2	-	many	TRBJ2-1	CASSEALLAGSSYNEQFF	TGTGCCAGCAGTGAAGCGCTTCTGGCGGGGAGCTCCTACAATGAGCAGTTCTTC
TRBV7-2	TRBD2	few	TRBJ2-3	CASSFSSGVFTDTQYF	TGTGCCAGCAGCTTCTCTAGCGGGGTGTTCACAGATACGCAGTATTTT
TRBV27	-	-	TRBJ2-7	CASRSGPYEQYF	TGTGCCAGCAGGTCTGGACCCTACGAGCAGTACTTC
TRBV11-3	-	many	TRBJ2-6	CASSLDSGANVLTF	TGTGCCAGCAGCTTAGACTCTGGGGCCAACGTCCTGACTTTC
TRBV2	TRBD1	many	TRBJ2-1	CASSINSPGQGGEQFF	TGTGCCAGCAGTATTAACTCCCCGGGACAGGGGGGCGAGCAGTTCTTC
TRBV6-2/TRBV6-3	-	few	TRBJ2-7	CATGREDLGDEQYF	TGTGCCACGGGGCGCGAGGATCTCGGGGACGAGCAGTACTTC
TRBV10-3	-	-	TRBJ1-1	CAIRQRGQIEAFF	TGTGCCATCAGGCAACGAGGCCAGATTGAAGCTTTCTTT
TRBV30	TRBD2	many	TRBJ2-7	CAWSVRLAGDNEQYF	TGTGCCTGGAGTGTAAGGCTAGCGGGAGACAACGAGCAGTACTTC
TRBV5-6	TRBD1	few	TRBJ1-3	CASTSRPQGAGNTIYF	TGTGCCAGCACCTCTAGACCACAGGGGGCTGGAAACACCATATATTTT
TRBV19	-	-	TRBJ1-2	CASSVRASYYGYTF	TGTGCCAGTAGCGTCCGGGCCTCCTACTATGGCTACACCTTC
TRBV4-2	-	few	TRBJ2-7	CASSHRNYEQYF	TGTGCCAGCAGCCACCGGAACTACGAGCAGTACTTC
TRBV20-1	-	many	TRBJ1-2	CSAFDLSNGYTF	TGCAGTGCTTTCGACCTGTCGAATGGCTACACCTTC
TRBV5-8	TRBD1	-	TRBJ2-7	CASSYTGTDIHEQYF	TGTGCCAGCAGCTATACCGGGACAGATATTCACGAGCAGTACTTC
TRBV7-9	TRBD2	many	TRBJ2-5	CASSFGTSGSRETQYF	TGTGCCAGCAGCTTCGGGACTAGCGGGAGTAGAGAGACCCAGTACTTC
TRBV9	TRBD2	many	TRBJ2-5	CASSVDPSGRMQETQYF	TGTGCCAGCAGCGTAGATCCTAGCGGGAGGATGCAAGAGACCCAGTACTTC
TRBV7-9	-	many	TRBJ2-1	CASSLGGGPPFF	TGTGCCAGCAGCTTGGGCGGGGGCCCGCCGTTCTTC
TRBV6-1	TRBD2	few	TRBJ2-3	CASSENEFGGGGGDTQYF	TGTGCCAGCAGTGAAAATGAATTTGGCGGGGGTGGTGGGGATACGCAGTATTTT